Each of the 10 T cell receptor beta chains below was sequenced from the same sample in a study of regulatory T cells in long-lasting Graves disease. Arm-PCR of CDR3 regions and iRepertoire HTBI primers were the basis on which TCR beta libraries were built. Using its own MiXCR run on the multiplex PCR reads, TCRdb lists one record per CDR3 protein. The sample consists of around 400,000 distinct CDR3 sequences, over 12% of them appearing once. Indicated time point: newly diagnosed GD, antithyroid drugs for less than 3 months. Following extraction of RNA from PBMCs, that RNA was used to make the TCR library. The same sample was also used in a study of T cells in Graves' hyperthyroidism and ophthalmopathy.

The input for sequencing was peripheral blood mononuclear cells (PBMCs), taken at new diagnosis, from a patient treated with antithyroid drugs. These receptors originate from a middle-aged woman with Graves disease.

The rearrangement uses TRBV6-1 and TRBJ2-5; the D is unclear. Germline V gives CDR1 MNHNS, CDR2 SASEGT. This CDR3 region has 15 residues. V was clipped by 6 bases and J by 1 base, with 15 bases between them. The DNA of the CDR3 is TGTGCCAGCAGCCCCGGACCGAACCTCCAAGAGACCCAGTACTTC. This codes for CASSPGPNLQETQYF.

This clonotype has at least ten counts. The gene calls are TRBV19 and TRBJ2-2, with D uncertain. Per the germline V gene, CDR1 is LNHDA and CDR2 is SQIVND (reference sequence). The V gene lost 5 bases and the J gene lost 0 bases, with 7 bases spanning the gap. The CDR3 extends over 14 amino acids. CDR3 loop: CASSHGTNTGELFF. CDR3 sequence (DNA): TGTGCCAGTAGTCACGGTACGAACACCGGGGAGCTGTTTTTT.

This clonotype was seen repeatedly, ten times or more. The gene calls are TRBV7-8 and TRBJ1-5; 7 bases map to TRBD1. This CDR3 is 13 amino acids long. Germline V lookup: CDR1 SGHVS, CDR2 FQNEAQ. With V trimmed by 3 bases and J by 6 bases, 2 bases remained unmatched. CDR3 protein: CASSFQGGQPQHF. DNA for the CDR3: TGTGCCAGCAGCTTCCAGGGGGGTCAGCCCCAGCATTTT.

This clonotype was seen many times. This chain connects TRBV27 to TRBJ2-7; 11 nucleotides line up with TRBD1. Trimming at V came to 3 bases and at J to 4 bases, leaving 2 bases not matched to a gene. Germline V gives CDR1 MNHEY, CDR2 SMNVEV (reference sequence). This CDR3 has 14 residues. The CDR3 loop reads CASSFGTGGYEQYF. CDR3 DNA: TGTGCCAGCAGTTTCGGGACAGGGGGTTACGAGCAGTACTTC.

This clonotype came up once. The chain is built from TRBV4-1 and TRBJ2-7; D possibly uses TRBD1 or TRBD2 (5 bases each). The CDR3 has 15 residues. Germline loops: CDR1 MGHRA, CDR2 YSYEKL. With 4 bases removed from V and 5 bases from J, the gap between germline ends came to 18 bases. For the CDR3, the DNA is TGCGCCAGCAGCCCCGGACTGCGCCTGGGGGACGAGCAGTACTTC. It encodes CASSPGLRLGDEQYF.

This clonotype was detected ten times or more. V usage is TRBV6-2 or TRBV6-3 and J usage is TRBJ2-1; 8 bases match TRBD2. Losses at the gene ends were 5 bases for V and 3 bases for J; bases not matched to a gene: 6. Germline-derived CDR1 and CDR2 are MNHEY and SVGEGT. This CDR3 region has 15 residues. CDR3 nucleotide sequence: TGTGCCAGCAGTGATGCGGGAGGAGACTACAATGAGCAGTTCTTC. Translation gives CASSDAGGDYNEQFF.

This clonotype was picked up a small number of times. One junction end disagrees with the germline gene, perhaps due to a read error. V and J are TRBV9 and TRBJ2-3; D is possibly TRBD2 (8 bases). The CDR3 has 16 amino acids. Germline V lookup: CDR1 SGDLS, CDR2 YYNGEE. Written as DNA, the CDR3 is TGTGCCAGCAGCGTTGAGGAAGTAGCGGGGACAGAAACGCAGTATTTT. This gives the protein CASSVEEVAGTETQYF.

This clonotype showed up many times. V and J are TRBV9 and TRBJ2-2, with 8 bases lining up with TRBD2. V trimming: 0 bases; J trimming: 4 bases; junction bases outside the gene matches: 2. The germline gives CDR1 SGDLS, CDR2 YYNGEE. The CDR3 consists of 15 residues. CDR3 residues: CASSVGTSPTGELFF. The CDR3, as DNA: TGTGCCAGCAGCGTAGGGACTAGCCCCACCGGGGAGCTGTTTTTT.

This clonotype was counted ten times or more. The genes are TRBV19 and TRBJ2-5; a weak D match, TRBD1 (6 bases). The germline V gene encodes CDR1 LNHDA and CDR2 SQIVND (reference sequence). The CDR3 totals 15 residues. The V end was cut by 7 bases, the J end by 3 bases, with 18 bases between. CDR3 DNA sequence: TGTGCCAGTAAGACGAGTGGGGGCCTTAAAGAGACCCAGTACTTC. This translates into CASKTSGGLKETQYF.

In this sample, this clonotype turned up many times. The rearrangement links TRBV6-2 or TRBV6-3 to TRBJ2-5, with 11 bases fitting TRBD2. Per the germline V gene, CDR1 is MNHEY and CDR2 is SVGEGT. The CDR3 is 16 residues long. Unmatched junction bases numbered 11, after V lost 7 bases and J lost 4 bases. The CDR3 region is CASTSRPSGRRETQYF. The CDR3 nucleotides read TGTGCCAGCACCTCTCGCCCTAGCGGGAGGCGAGAGACCCAGTACTTC.